The 20 T cell receptor beta chains given below trace back to one sample, sequenced in a study of cytomegalovirus exposure and HLA in healthy donors (TCRdb year 2017). Libraries were made using the immunoSEQ multiplex PCR assay. The multiplex PCR relied on a mix of 60 forward primers for TCR Vbeta segments and 13 reverse primers for TCR Jbeta segments. Held by TCRdb, this immuneACCESS table contains in-frame sequences only and omits some clones. Under half of the omission traces to an unresolved V gene where checked; the cause of the rest is unknown. In this sample the table shows about 83,000 clones, roughly 75% of which occur a single time. The top ten clones comprise around 4% of the sample. Sequencing used PBMCs. These receptors were collected from a man in his sixties in good health and CMV-seronegative.

V usage is TRBV6-1 and J usage is TRBJ2-7; D possibly corresponds to TRBD2 (6 bases). CDR1 and CDR2 (germline): MNHNS, SASEGT. This CDR3 contains 15 residues. V was shortened by 0 bases and J by 6 bases, with 15 bases between the two germline ends. CDR3 in amino acids: CASSEALRGTGEQYF. DNA of the CDR3: TGTGCCAGCAGTGAAGCGCTTCGGGGGACCGGCGAGCAGTACTTC.

The V call is TRBV25-1, the J call TRBJ2-1; 13 bases match TRBD2. V was clipped by 7 bases and J by 7 bases; unmatched bases: 4. The CDR3 runs to 14 residues. Germline V gives CDR1 MGHDK, CDR2 SYGVNS. The DNA of the CDR3 is TGTGCCAGCATACTAGCGGGGGGGATGAATGAGCAGTTCTTC. It yields the protein CASILAGGMNEQFF.

This chain links TRBV12-5 with TRBJ2-3, with D unresolved. CDR1 LGHNT and CDR2 FRNRAP come from the germline V gene. The length of the CDR3 is 12 residues. The V and J ends lost 6 bases and 6 bases respectively, with 10 bases between them. The CDR3 region is CASGARRDTQYF. The CDR3, as DNA: TGTGCTAGTGGGGCCCGGCGGGATACGCAGTATTTT.

This rearrangement joins TRBV7-9 to TRBJ1-1, with D unclear. This CDR3 is 14 amino acids long. Looked up from germline, CDR1 is SEHNR and CDR2 is FQNEAQ (reference sequence). Trimming cost V 2 bases and J 2 bases, with 9 bases left between them. The CDR3 protein is CASSLQLFNTEAFF. The CDR3 DNA sequence: TGTGCCAGCAGCTTACAGTTGTTTAACACTGAAGCTTTCTTT.

This clone came up a few times. The chain is built from TRBV5-1 and TRBJ1-1; no firm D call. The CDR3 is 13 residues long. V was pared by 0 bases and J by 4 bases, with 7 bases between. Per germline, CDR1 SGHRS and CDR2 YFSETQ. This chain's CDR3 is CASSLDSPTEAFF. CDR3 in DNA: TGCGCCAGCAGCTTGGACAGTCCCACTGAAGCTTTCTTT.

V gene TRBV7-9 combines with J gene TRBJ2-3; TRBD2 matches 10 bases. Unmatched junction bases numbered 8, after V lost 3 bases and J lost 8 bases. In germline, CDR1 is SEHNR, CDR2 FQNEAQ (reference sequence). This CDR3 has 15 residues. The DNA for the CDR3 is TGTGCCAGCAGCTTTTCAAGCGGGGGGGCAGGTACGCAGTATTTT. It translates to CASSFSSGGAGTQYF.

The chain employs TRBV10-1 and TRBJ1-1, with D uncertain. Germline loops: CDR1 WNHNN, CDR2 SYGVQD (reference sequence). Trimming removed 8 bases from V and 4 bases from J, with 14 bases in between. This CDR3 region has 13 residues. DNA of the CDR3: TGCGCCAGCTCCAGGTCTCTTTCCACTGAAGCTTTCTTT. As protein: CASSRSLSTEAFF.

The rearrangement links TRBV21-1 to TRBJ1-2; TRBD1, the table's D call, was not compared with the DNA. TRBV21-1 is classified as a pseudogene. This CDR3 region has 21 residues. DNA for the CDR3: TGTGCCAGCAGCAGAGGATCGGGACAGGGCAATACCCAGTCACCTAACTATGGCTACACCTTC. Its protein is CASSRGSGQGNTQSPNYGYTF.

The chain links TRBV7-6 to TRBJ2-5; TRBD2 aligns across 8 bases. The germline gives CDR1 SGHVS, CDR2 FNYEAQ. Losses at the gene ends were 5 bases for V and 4 bases for J; bases not matched to a gene: 9. This CDR3 is 15 amino acids long. The CDR3, as DNA: TGTGCCAGCAGCCCCTTCTCGGCGGGGGGAGAGACCCAGTACTTC. Its protein is CASSPFSAGGETQYF.

The chain combines TRBV2 with TRBJ2-7, with D hard to call. There are 12 residues in the CDR3. V was clipped by 7 bases and J by 4 bases, with 11 bases between them. The germline gives CDR1 SNHLY, CDR2 FYNNEI. In DNA form, the CDR3 reads TGTGCCAGCAAGGAGCCGGCGTACGAGCAGTACTTC. Translated: CASKEPAYEQYF.

This rearrangement joins TRBV9 to TRBJ2-7; tentatively, D is TRBD1 (6 bases). CDR3 size: 13 residues. Germline V gene lookup returns CDR1 SGDLS and CDR2 YYNGEE. V was shortened by 4 bases and J by 3 bases, with 11 bases between the two germline ends. CDR3 sequence reads: CASSPSGDYEQYF. For the CDR3, the DNA is TGTGCCAGCAGCCCCTCAGGGGACTACGAGCAGTACTTC.

This clone was counted a few times. J is TRBJ1-1 and V is TRBV5-4; perhaps TRBD1 as D (5 bases). V gave up 10 bases and J gave up 1 base, with 14 bases separating them. The CDR3 loop spans 13 amino acids. In germline, CDR1 is SGHNT, CDR2 YYREEE (reference sequence). The CDR3 sequence: CAGGSGGNTEAFF. CDR3 coding DNA: TGTGCCGGGGGGTCGGGTGGGAACACTGAAGCTTTCTTT.

The chain links TRBV9 to TRBJ1-3; tentatively, D is TRBD1 (6 bases). The CDR3 contains 14 residues. Germline CDR1 and CDR2: SGDLS and YYNGEE. V was cut by 0 bases and J by 3 bases, with 7 bases left in between. For the CDR3, the DNA is TGTGCCAGCAGCGTAGCCAGGGGTGGAAACACCATATATTTT. Its protein is CASSVARGGNTIYF.

This rearrangement joins TRBV28 to TRBJ2-2, with D perhaps TRBD2 (7 bases). Deletions cut 3 bases from V and 7 bases from J, with 12 bases between. From germline, CDR1 is MDHEN and CDR2 SYDVKM. The length of the CDR3 is 14 residues. Here the CDR3 reads CASSLGGANGELFF. CDR3 DNA sequence: TGTGCCAGCAGTTTGGGGGGGGCGAACGGGGAGCTGTTTTTT. Full variable domain (rest looked up from reference TRBV28 and TRBJ2-2): DVKVTQSSRYLVKRTGEKVFLECVQDMDHENMFWYRQDPGLGLRLIYFSYDVKMKEKGDIPEGYSVSREKKERFSLILESASTNQTSMYLCASSLGGANGELFFGEGSRLTVL.

J is TRBJ2-3 and V is TRBV9, with D possibly TRBD1 on 5 matching bases. Germline values: CDR1 SGDLS, CDR2 YYNGEE. CDR3 length: 13 amino acids. Trimming cost V 3 bases and J 6 bases, with 11 bases left between them. The CDR3 loop is CASSEGHEDTQYF. The CDR3 coding sequence is TGTGCCAGCAGCGAGGGGCATGAGGATACGCAGTATTTT.

The chain employs TRBV7-9 and TRBJ1-4; TRBD1 might be the D (6 bases). Germline lookup yields CDR1 SEHNR and CDR2 FQNEAQ (reference sequence). The CDR3 has 16 amino acids. The V and J ends lost 3 bases and 2 bases respectively, with 13 bases between them. CDR3 residues: CASSFPWTATNEKLFF. The CDR3 region has the DNA TGTGCCAGCAGCTTTCCATGGACAGCGACTAATGAAAAACTGTTTTTT.

V is TRBV2 and J is TRBJ1-3, with D maybe TRBD1 (6 bases). Germline V lookup: CDR1 SNHLY, CDR2 FYNNEI. Trimming left V 2 bases short and J 0 bases short, with 14 bases between. The CDR3 loop spans 17 amino acids. The CDR3 bases are TGTGCCAGCAGTGAACCCCGGACAGCAACCTCTGGAAACACCATATATTTT. Translation: CASSEPRTATSGNTIYF.

The chain employs TRBV7-9 and TRBJ2-5, with unresolved D. V lost 4 bases, J lost 5 bases, and 5 bases lay in between. The CDR3 runs 11 residues. Germline V lookup: CDR1 SEHNR, CDR2 FQNEAQ (reference sequence). The DNA of the CDR3 is TGTGCCAGCAGCTCTAGTGAGACCCAGTACTTC. Translated, it gives CASSSSETQYF. Variable domain in full (rest from reference TRBV7-9 and TRBJ2-5): DTGVSQNPRHKITKRGQNVTFRCDPISEHNRLYWYRQTLGQGPEFLTYFQNEAQLEKSRLLSDRFSAERPKGSFSTLEIQRTEQGDSAMYLCASSSSETQYFGPGTRLLVL.

The chain has TRBV27 and TRBJ2-1, with a tentative D call TRBD1 (5 bases). Germline V CDR1 and CDR2: MNHEY, SMNVEV (reference sequence). The V end lost 6 bases, the J end lost 4 bases, and 19 bases lay between the germline ends. This CDR3 is built from 16 residues. The CDR3 DNA reads TGTGCCAGCAGGTCTCAGGAAGGGGCTCCTTACAATGAGCAGTTCTTC. This translates into CASRSQEGAPYNEQFF.

V gene TRBV5-6 combines with J gene TRBJ1-6, with D maybe TRBD1 (5 bases). Germline V gene lookup returns CDR1 SGHDT and CDR2 YYEEEE. This CDR3 has 14 amino acids. V gave up 1 base and J gave up 10 bases, with 12 bases separating them. The CDR3 DNA sequence: TGTGCCAGCAGCTTGTCAGGGAACCGATCACCCCTCCACTTT. Translating gives CASSLSGNRSPLHF.